This T cell receptor beta chain comes out of a study of identical twins. Study outcomes and limitations: Compared with unrelated sharing, twin-shared out-of-frame alpha sequences had more low-probability sequences. Insertions were reduced in abundant cord blood beta clonotypes but not in memory repertoires.

A universal primer site was created by template switching, with the cDNA bearing unique molecular identifiers. Each CDR3 protein is one row after TCRdb ran MiXCR on the 5' RACE reads. Among 500,000 to 550,000 distinct CDR3 sequences listed, 20% to 25% were seen once. This CDR3 is built from 14 residues. Germline V CDR1 and CDR2: SGDLS, YYNGEE. J gave up 7 bases and V 4 bases, and 6 bases lay outside the gene matches. As concerns this clonotype: Its antigen remains unknown.

The sample was also linked to a second study, of T cells expressing NK-cell markers. As that study records: Dominant NKG2C+ clonotypes were found to form roughly 1.0-7.0% of CD8+ T cells in six donors.

This receptor was taken from a woman aged 18-29 years in good health. Sequenced sample: CD4+ T cells sorted from blood. V usage is TRBV9 and J usage is TRBJ1-2; 11 bases map to TRBD1. The CDR3 reads CASSSGQGASGYTF. The DNA for the CDR3 is TGTGCCAGCAGCTCTGGACAGGGGGCTAGTGGCTACACCTTC.